The 29 T cell receptor beta chains below were found in one sample sequenced in a study of Graves' ophthalmopathy and Graves' hyperthyroidism. Amplified material comprised TCR beta CDR3 regions derived from RNA transcripts. First-round RT-PCR with HTBI primers preceded a second-round multiplex PCR. TCRdb itself ran the multiplex PCR reads through MiXCR, one entry per CDR3 protein. The sample contains 650,000 to 800,000 distinct CDR3 sequences, roughly 41% of which appear only once. Sequencing input: peripheral blood. The receptors derive from an adult man with Graves' ophthalmopathy.

This clonotype has more than one count but fewer than ten. This chain links TRBV19 with TRBJ2-7; 9 bases fit TRBD1. Germline CDR1 reads LNHDA; CDR2 reads SQIVND (reference sequence). CDR3 size: 16 residues. Unmatched junction bases numbered 8, after V lost 4 bases and J lost 1 base. CDR3 loop: CASSTYRGRGSYEQYF. The CDR3 DNA sequence: TGTGCCAGTAGTACTTACAGGGGGCGCGGGTCCTACGAGCAGTACTTC.

Ten or more counts support this clonotype. CDR3 protein: CASSESLLSQYF. CDR3 DNA: TGTGCCAGCAGTGAAAGCTTACTATCGCAGTACTTC. The rearrangement links TRBV25-1 to TRBJ2-7; D remains ambiguous. The germline V gene has CDR1 MGHDK and CDR2 SYGVNS. With 2 bases removed from V and 9 bases from J, the gap between germline ends came to 11 bases. The CDR3 spans 12 residues.

This clonotype has more than one count but fewer than ten. The J gene is TRBJ2-7, the V gene TRBV4-1; the D gene is possibly TRBD2 (6 bases). The CDR3 contains 14 residues. The V and J ends lost 4 bases and 4 bases respectively, with 14 bases between them. The germline V gene has CDR1 MGHRA and CDR2 YSYEKL. CDR3 in amino acids: CASSLRLVGYEQYF. CDR3 DNA: TGCGCCAGCAGCCTTCGACTAGTCGGTTACGAGCAGTACTTC.

Ten or more counts support this clonotype. This chain uses TRBV7-6 with TRBJ2-2; no reliable D call. Germline V gene sequence: CDR1 SGHVS, CDR2 FNYEAQ. The ends were cut back, 8 bases at V and 3 bases at J, with 4 bases in the middle. This CDR3 comprises 11 residues. The CDR3 bases are TGTGCCAGCGGGGACACCGGGGAGCTGTTTTTT. The encoded protein is CASGDTGELFF. Drawing the rest from reference TRBV7-6 and TRBJ2-2, the complete variable domain is GAGVSQSPRYKVTKRGQDVALRCDPISGHVSLYWYRQALGQGPEFLTYFNYEAQQDKSGLPNDRFSAERPEGSISTLTIQRTEQRDSAMYRCASGDTGELFFGEGSRLTVL.

Points on this clonotype: The junction shows a germline mismatch at one end, possibly a read error. The V call is TRBV7-9, the J call TRBJ1-1; D may be TRBD1 (6 bases). Germline V gene lookup returns CDR1 SEHNR and CDR2 FQNEAQ (reference sequence). The CDR3 is 15 amino acids. The CDR3, as DNA: TGTGCCTGCAGCGTTACAGGGTCGCTCTACACTGGAGCTTTCTTT. It codes for CACSVTGSLYTGAFF.

This clonotype appeared many times. Compared with germline, one end of the junction differs, possibly owing to a read error. The DNA of the CDR3 is TGTGCCAGCAGCCAAGAGGGGGGGCAGCCCCAGCATTTT. This encodes CASSQEGGQPQHF. V gene TRBV4-1 combines with J gene TRBJ1-5, with D possibly matching TRBD1 (6 bases). The CDR3 has 13 amino acids. Germline V gene data show CDR1 as MGHRA and CDR2 as YSYEKL.

This clonotype was recorded at least ten times. The rearrangement joins TRBV5-1 to TRBJ2-5; a possible D gene is TRBD1 (6 bases). CDR3 length: 15 residues. With 2 bases removed from V and 2 bases from J, the gap between germline ends came to 13 bases. Per the germline V gene, CDR1 is SGHRS and CDR2 is YFSETQ. The DNA for the CDR3 is TGCGCCAGCAGCTTTGGCAGGGGAAGACAAGAGACCCAGTACTTC. Its protein product is CASSFGRGRQETQYF.

This clonotype has ten or more counts. J is TRBJ1-1 and V is TRBV7-2; a weak D match, TRBD1 (5 bases). The V end lost 6 bases, the J end lost 1 base, and 9 bases lay between the germline ends. The germline V gene has CDR1 SGHTA and CDR2 FQGNSA. The CDR3 sequence is 13 residues long. The CDR3: CASSTQGNTEAFF. CDR3 nucleotides: TGTGCCAGCAGTACGCAGGGGAACACTGAAGCTTTCTTT.

This clonotype was counted many times. This chain uses TRBV9 with TRBJ1-3, with D unclear. This CDR3 comprises 12 residues. Germline V CDR1 and CDR2: SGDLS, YYNGEE. Trimming cost V 4 bases and J 3 bases, with 5 bases left between them. The CDR3 spells CASSRDGNTIYF. In nucleotides, the CDR3 is TGTGCCAGCAGCAGGGATGGAAACACCATATATTTT.

V and J are TRBV29-1 and TRBJ2-1; 7 nucleotides align to TRBD1. This CDR3 is 13 amino acids long. Germline V gene lookup returns CDR1 SQVTM and CDR2 ANQGSEA. Losses at the gene ends were 7 bases for V and 5 bases for J; bases not matched to a gene: 8. As DNA, the CDR3 is TGCAGCGCCGGCGGACAGGTGGACAATGAGCAGTTCTTC. Translated: CSAGGQVDNEQFF.

This clonotype came up a few times. The chain couples TRBV4-3 to TRBJ2-5; D gene uncertain. With 4 bases removed from V and 0 bases from J, the gap between germline ends came to 12 bases. Looked up from germline, CDR1 is LGHNA and CDR2 is YSLEER. The CDR3 consists of 15 residues. The CDR3 DNA reads as TGCGCCAGCAGCCGACTGGATCGGTACCAAGAGACCCAGTACTTC. Protein: CASSRLDRYQETQYF.

The chain recombines TRBV25-1 with TRBJ1-1; possible D gene TRBD1, 5 bases. The CDR3 consists of 14 residues. The V gene lost 2 bases and the J gene lost 4 bases, with 11 bases spanning the gap. Looked up from germline, CDR1 is MGHDK and CDR2 is SYGVNS. DNA for the CDR3: TGTGCCAGCAGTGAAGGAGGGGTGCCCACTGAAGCTTTCTTT. This sequence encodes CASSEGGVPTEAFF.

Note on this clonotype: A much larger clone lies a single base off, so this may be a read error. This sequence joins TRBV7-9 and TRBJ1-5; 9 nucleotides agree with TRBD1. Per the germline V gene, CDR1 is SEHNR and CDR2 is FQNEAQ (reference sequence). This CDR3 has 15 residues. The CDR3: CASSLGQGMEQPQHF. Written as DNA, the CDR3 is TGCGCCAGCAGCCTCGGACAGGGGATGGAGCAGCCCCAGCATTTT.

This clonotype was detected many times. This rearrangement joins TRBV7-6 to TRBJ2-5, with D perhaps matching TRBD1 (6 bases). Per the germline V gene, CDR1 is SGHVS and CDR2 is FNYEAQ. The CDR3 extends over 14 amino acids. Trimming took off 0 bases at V and 4 bases at J, with 9 bases between the two ends. The CDR3 sequence: CASSLAQTGETQYF. In DNA, the CDR3 is TGTGCCAGCAGCTTAGCGCAGACAGGAGAGACCCAGTACTTC.

The chain couples TRBV6-4 to TRBJ1-6; 7 positions agree with TRBD1. Germline V gene sequence: CDR1 MRHNA, CDR2 SNTAGT. V lost 10 bases to trimming and J lost 7 bases; unmatched junction nucleotides: 10. This CDR3 spans 14 amino acids. CDR3 coding DNA: TGTGCCATCCACAGGGGAAACGAAAATTCACCCCTCCACTTT. Its translation is CAIHRGNENSPLHF.

This clonotype was counted at least ten times. The chain has TRBV5-5 and TRBJ1-5, with a possible D match to TRBD1 (5 bases). Trimming took 4 bases from V and 4 from J, leaving 15 bases between them. There are 15 residues in the CDR3. Germline V CDR1 and CDR2: SGHKS, YYEKEE (reference sequence). The CDR3 region is CASSAAGTVNQPQHF. The CDR3 DNA reads TGTGCCAGCAGCGCCGCCGGGACGGTTAATCAGCCCCAGCATTTT. Combining the CDR3 with reference TRBV5-5 and TRBJ1-5 gives the whole variable domain DAGVTQSPTHLIKTRGQQVTLRCSPISGHKSVSWYQQVLGQGPQFIFQYYEKEERGRGNFPDRFSARQFPNYSSELNVNALLLGDSALYLCASSAAGTVNQPQHFGDGTRLSIL.

This clonotype was observed a few times. This chain joins TRBV19 and TRBJ2-2; no clear D. V was pared by 2 bases and J by 4 bases, with 8 bases between. Germline CDR1 is LNHDA and CDR2 is SQIVND (reference sequence). The CDR3 consists of 14 residues. The CDR3 sequence: CASSIYTSTGELFF. The CDR3 DNA follows: TGTGCCAGTAGTATATACACCTCCACCGGGGAGCTGTTTTTT.

This clonotype has ten or more counts. The rearrangement uses TRBV5-6 and TRBJ1-2, with no clear D. The V and J ends lost 0 bases and 8 bases respectively, with 8 bases between them. The CDR3 spans 12 residues. Per the germline V gene, CDR1 is SGHDT and CDR2 is YYEEEE. DNA of the CDR3: TGTGCCAGCAGCTTGGCCGGGCGGGGCTACACCTTC. Protein: CASSLAGRGYTF.

This clonotype was picked up many times. V usage is TRBV10-3 and J usage is TRBJ1-5, with 8 bases identical to TRBD1. There are 14 residues in the CDR3. Germline V gives CDR1 ENHRY, CDR2 SYGVKD. Germline trimming cut 10 bases from V and 2 bases from J; bases unmatched to any gene: 7. This CDR3 is CASRDRGGNQPQHF. The DNA for the CDR3 is TGTGCCAGCAGAGACAGGGGCGGCAATCAGCCCCAGCATTTT.

The chain combines TRBV3-1 with TRBJ1-1; 8 bases fit TRBD1. V gave up 4 bases and J gave up 7 bases; unmatched junction bases: 8. There are 14 residues in the CDR3. Germline CDR1 LGHDT, CDR2 YNNKEL (reference sequence). In DNA form, the CDR3 reads TGTGCCAGCAGCCTAGGACAGGGTTTGGGTGAAGCTTTCTTT. It codes for CASSLGQGLGEAFF.

V and J are TRBV12-3 or TRBV12-4 and TRBJ2-5; D not resolved. This CDR3 is built from 8 residues. The V end was cut by 5 bases, the J end by 9 bases, with 1 base between. CDR3 sequence: CASSPQYF. CDR3 nucleotide sequence: TGTGCCAGCAGTCCCCAGTACTTC.

This clonotype appeared many times. The DNA of the CDR3 is TGTGCCAGCAGCATCGGACAGGTCAATCAGCCCCAGCATTTT. Translation: CASSIGQVNQPQHF. The V and J genes are TRBV10-3 and TRBJ1-5, with TRBD1 matching over 7 bases. This CDR3 has 14 residues. In germline, CDR1 is ENHRY, CDR2 SYGVKD. V trimming: 10 bases; J trimming: 3 bases; junction bases outside the gene matches: 9.

This clonotype has a handful of counts. The V and J genes are TRBV4-1 and TRBJ2-7; D is tentatively TRBD1 or TRBD2 (5 bases each). The CDR3 is 15 residues long. V was shortened by 3 bases and J by 4 bases, with 16 bases between the two germline ends. CDR1 is MGHRA and CDR2 is YSYEKL in the germline V gene. This CDR3 is CASSQSMGESYEQYF. CDR3 nucleotides: TGCGCCAGCAGCCAGAGTATGGGGGAATCGTACGAGCAGTACTTC.

This clonotype was observed many times. The J gene is TRBJ1-2, the V gene TRBV11-2; 7 nucleotides line up with TRBD1. Trimming took 5 bases from V and 2 from J; bases not matched to a gene: 5. Germline CDR1 SGHAT, CDR2 FQNNGV. The CDR3 runs 14 residues. DNA of the CDR3: TGTGCCAGCAGCGGATGGGACAGCAACTATGGCTACACCTTC. It yields the protein CASSGWDSNYGYTF.

There are many counts of this clonotype. The J gene is TRBJ2-7, the V gene TRBV7-9, with a tentative D call TRBD2 (5 bases). This CDR3 has 15 residues. V was pared by 5 bases and J by 3 bases, with 17 bases between. Germline V CDR1 and CDR2: SEHNR, FQNEAQ (reference sequence). This chain's CDR3 is CASSPPLADNYEQYF. The CDR3 DNA reads as TGTGCCAGCAGCCCCCCCCTAGCAGACAACTACGAGCAGTACTTC.

This clonotype was counted between two and nine times. The chain links TRBV20-1 to TRBJ1-3; TRBD1 matches at 8 bases. The CDR3 runs 19 residues. The germline CDR1 and CDR2 sequences are DFQATT and SNEGSKA (reference sequence). V trimming: 6 bases; J trimming: 1 base; junction bases outside the gene matches: 20. DNA for the CDR3: TGCAGTGCGTTGACCCCGGGACAGGTACTAACGGGGTCTGGAAACACCATATATTTT. Its translation is CSALTPGQVLTGSGNTIYF.

As concerns this clonotype: The junction departs from the called germline gene at one end, perhaps through a read error. The genes are TRBV7-3 and TRBJ2-6; 8 positions agree with TRBD1. The CDR3 is made up of 16 amino acids. Germline CDR1 is SGHTA and CDR2 is FQGTGA. CDR3: CASSQVGRGRGRTEAF. Here the CDR3 DNA reads TGTGCCAGCAGCCAAGTGGGCAGGGGGCGCGGTCGGACTGAAGCTTTC.

This clonotype was picked up many times. This chain joins TRBV10-3 and TRBJ1-2, with 7 positions matching TRBD1. The V and J ends lost 2 bases and 2 bases, in that order; junction bases with no gene match: 14. The CDR3 has 18 residues. The germline V gene has CDR1 ENHRY and CDR2 SYGVKD. The CDR3 nucleotides are TGTGCCATCAGTGAGAATTTCTTATCGTTGACAGGGAACTATGGCTACACCTTC. Its translation is CAISENFLSLTGNYGYTF.

As regards this clonotype: This may be a read error: a much more frequent sequence differs by one nucleotide. V is TRBV5-1 and J is TRBJ2-7, with a tentative D call TRBD2 (6 bases). The germline CDR1 and CDR2 sequences are SGHRS and YFSETQ. CDR3 size: 15 residues. In DNA form, the CDR3 reads TGCGCCAGCAGCTTGGAAGGGACGGGAGCGGACGAGCGGTACTTC. Its protein product is CASSLEGTGADERYF.